This T cell receptor (beta chain) comes out of a study of OX40 agonist ivuxolimab in advanced cancers. Germline V CDR1 and CDR2: LGHNA, YNFKEQ. Trimming removed 4 bases from V and 7 bases from J, with 17 bases in between. The CDR3 sequence is 16 residues long. Repertoires were generated with immunoSEQ multiplex PCR, while TCRdb's copy carries only in-frame clones and drops some. The data hold tens of thousands of clones, with 80% to 85% observed a single time. There are a few counts of this clone. V usage is TRBV4-2 and J usage is TRBJ1-6, with D possibly matching TRBD1 (5 bases). The sample in question was CD4+ or CD8+ T cells sorted from blood, obtained in a trial of the OX40 agonist ivuxolimab. The clonotype was recovered from an adult with an advanced solid tumor such as melanoma, head and neck, liver or kidney cancer. The CDR3 here is CASSPSGYLGNSPLHF. In nucleotides, the CDR3 is TGTGCCAGCAGCCCCTCAGGGTATTTAGGGAATTCACCCCTCCACTTT.